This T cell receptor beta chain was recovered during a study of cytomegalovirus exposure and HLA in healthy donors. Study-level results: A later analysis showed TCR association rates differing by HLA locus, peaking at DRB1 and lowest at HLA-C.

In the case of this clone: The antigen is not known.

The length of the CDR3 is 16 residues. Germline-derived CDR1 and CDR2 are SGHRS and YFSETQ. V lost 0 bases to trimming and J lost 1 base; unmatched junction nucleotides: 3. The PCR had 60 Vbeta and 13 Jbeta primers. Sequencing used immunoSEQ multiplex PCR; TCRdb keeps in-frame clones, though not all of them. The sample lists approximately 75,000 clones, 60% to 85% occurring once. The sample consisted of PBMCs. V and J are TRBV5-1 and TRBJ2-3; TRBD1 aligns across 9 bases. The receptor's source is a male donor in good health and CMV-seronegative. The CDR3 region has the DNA TGCGCCAGCAGCTTGGCCCGGACAGGGGGCACAGATACGCAGTATTTT. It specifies CASSLARTGGTDTQYF.